Below, 21 T cell receptor beta chains from the same sample are listed, as sequenced in a study of blood T cell repertoires in COVID-19. The repertoire was sequenced with immunoSEQ multiplex PCR; TCRdb's copy has only in-frame clones and lacks some. The table records about 210,000 clones, around 83% of them present only once. The specimen was peripheral blood. These receptors were collected from a woman aged 50 to 60 with acute or convalescent COVID-19.

The chain combines TRBV18 with TRBJ2-7; TRBD2 matches at 8 bases. The V segment lost 4 bases and the J segment 4 bases; nucleotides outside the gene matches: 9. The CDR3 contains 15 residues. Germline CDR1 and CDR2: KGHSH and LQKENI. The CDR3 protein is CASSRKAGEGYEQYF. The DNA for the CDR3 is TGTGCCAGCTCACGCAAAGCGGGAGAGGGTTACGAGCAGTACTTC. Full variable domain (remainder filled in from reference TRBV18 and TRBJ2-7): NAGVMQNPRHLVRRRGQEARLRCSPMKGHSHVYWYRQLPEEGLKFMVYLQKENIIDESGMPKERFSAEFPKEGPSILRIQQVVRGDSAAYFCASSRKAGEGYEQYFGPGTRLTVT.

V gene TRBV27 combines with J gene TRBJ2-3; 9 bases match TRBD2. After removal of 3 bases from V and 5 bases from J, the junction contained 6 bases not matched to a gene. Germline values: CDR1 MNHEY, CDR2 SMNVEV (reference sequence). The CDR3 covers 15 residues. The CDR3 coding sequence is TGTGCCAGCAGTTTCGGCGGGAGGGCCGGAGATACGCAGTATTTT. Its protein product is CASSFGGRAGDTQYF.

The rearrangement uses TRBV29-1 and TRBJ2-3, with TRBD1 matching 9 bases. The CDR3 totals 15 residues. Germline lookup yields CDR1 SQVTM and CDR2 ANQGSEA. V trimming: 2 bases; J trimming: 1 base; junction bases outside the gene matches: 4. CDR3 amino acids: CSVEITGGRTDTQYF. CDR3 DNA: TGCAGCGTTGAAATTACAGGGGGCCGCACAGATACGCAGTATTTT.

The gene calls are TRBV19 and TRBJ2-1; maybe TRBD2 (6 bases). Germline values: CDR1 LNHDA, CDR2 SQIVND (reference sequence). CDR3 length equals 14 residues. Trimming removed 9 bases at V and 7 bases at J, with 19 bases between. The CDR3: CASTLWGAGNEQFF. CDR3 nucleotides: TGTGCCAGCACATTGTGGGGCGCGGGGAATGAGCAGTTCTTC.

The chain has TRBV12-3 or TRBV12-4 and TRBJ1-6; the D gene is possibly TRBD1 (5 bases). With 3 bases removed from V and 10 bases from J, the gap between germline ends came to 10 bases. The CDR3 totals 13 residues. In nucleotides, the CDR3 is TGTGCCAGCAGTTTGGGACTGGGGTCACCCCTCCACTTT. It specifies CASSLGLGSPLHF.

The chain joins TRBV10-1 to TRBJ2-7, with TRBD1 matching 7 bases. The CDR3 has 13 amino acids. Germline V gene data show CDR1 as WNHNN and CDR2 as SYGVQD (reference sequence). J gave up 9 bases and V 2 bases, and 7 bases lay outside the gene matches. The CDR3 DNA reads TGCGCCAGCAGTGAGAGGGGGACAGAGCGGCAGTACTTC. This codes for CASSERGTERQYF.

In the case of this clone: Other DNA sequences of this sample code for an identical CDR3. J is TRBJ2-7 and V is TRBV27, with 12 bases fitting TRBD2. The junction had 0 bases not matched to a gene; V was cut back by 3 bases and J by 3 bases. The CDR3 has 14 amino acids. Germline CDR1 MNHEY, CDR2 SMNVEV (reference sequence). The CDR3 protein is CASSLGLAGYEQYF. CDR3 in DNA: TGTGCCAGCAGTTTGGGACTAGCGGGCTACGAGCAGTACTTC.

The table lists this clone with a count of one. V gene TRBV7-2 combines with J gene TRBJ2-1, with a weak D call TRBD1 (6 bases). This CDR3 is built from 16 residues. Trimming removed 0 bases at V and 5 bases at J, with 14 bases between. Germline V lookup: CDR1 SGHTA, CDR2 FQGNSA. CDR3 DNA sequence: TGTGCCAGCAGCTTAGCAGGGCAGGGGCCGAACAATGAGCAGTTCTTC. This translates into CASSLAGQGPNNEQFF.

As DNA, the CDR3 is TGTGCCAGCAGTGAAATACTAGCGGGCAATGAGCAGTTCTTC. It specifies CASSEILAGNEQFF. The chain has TRBV2 and TRBJ2-1; the match to TRBD2 covers 9 bases. Germline lookup yields CDR1 SNHLY and CDR2 FYNNEI. The CDR3 is 14 residues long. Unmatched junction bases numbered 2, after V lost 2 bases and J lost 6 bases.

This clone was counted a few times. J is TRBJ2-7 and V is TRBV6-7, with D hard to call. TRBV6-7 is filed as an ORF, its function uncertain. The CDR3 totals 14 residues. V lost 8 bases and J 3 bases, leaving 17 bases between the germline ends. The chain's CDR3 is CASRNRVPRYEQYF. The CDR3 region has the DNA TGTGCCAGCCGTAATAGAGTCCCGCGCTACGAGCAGTACTTC.

This chain links TRBV5-1 with TRBJ2-5; 8 nucleotides align to TRBD2. Trimming took 0 bases from V and 5 from J; bases not matched to a gene: 9. Germline V gene lookup returns CDR1 SGHRS and CDR2 YFSETQ. This CDR3 has 16 residues. CDR3 coding DNA: TGCGCCAGCAGCTTGGAGGCTCGGGAGGGCCGGGAGACCCAGTACTTC. As protein: CASSLEAREGRETQYF.

V is TRBV9 and J is TRBJ1-2; 7 nucleotides agree with TRBD1. Looked up from germline, CDR1 is SGDLS and CDR2 is YYNGEE. The CDR3 is made up of 14 amino acids. With V trimmed by 6 bases and J by 6 bases, 11 bases remained unmatched. The CDR3: CASTLTGHADGYTF. The CDR3 DNA sequence: TGTGCCAGCACCCTGACAGGGCATGCGGATGGCTACACCTTC.

The V call is TRBV4-1, the J call TRBJ2-6, with 7 bases fitting TRBD1. The junction had 17 bases not matched to a gene; V was cut back by 5 bases and J by 4 bases. The CDR3 runs 19 residues. CDR1 is MGHRA and CDR2 is YSYEKL in the germline V gene. For the CDR3, the DNA is TGCGCCAGCAGCTCCTCCGGTGGGGACAGCTCGTTGGGGGCCAACGTCCTGACTTTC. This translates into CASSSSGGDSSLGANVLTF.

The chain links TRBV20-1 to TRBJ2-1; a weak D match, TRBD2 (6 bases). Germline lookup yields CDR1 DFQATT and CDR2 SNEGSKA (reference sequence). V gave up 3 bases and J gave up 6 bases, with 12 bases separating them. The CDR3 totals 13 residues. The CDR3 is CSASGRDPNEQFF. In DNA, the CDR3 is TGCAGTGCTAGTGGGCGGGACCCCAATGAGCAGTTCTTC.

This clone has only one observation. The rearrangement joins TRBV30 to TRBJ1-1; D is perhaps TRBD1 (6 bases). The CDR3 totals 14 residues. Between the trimmed V and J ends, which lost 6 bases and 1 base, there was a span of 15 bases. Looked up from germline, CDR1 is GTSNPN and CDR2 is SVGIG (reference sequence). The CDR3 coding sequence is TGTGCCTGTTACACAGGGAGAGGGAACACTGAAGCTTTCTTT. Its protein product is CACYTGRGNTEAFF.

This clone came up a few times. The chain carries TRBV20-1 and TRBJ1-1; D is ambiguous. This CDR3 is built from 11 residues. Germline lookup yields CDR1 DFQATT and CDR2 SNEGSKA (reference sequence). Trimming shortened V by 6 bases and J by 2 bases, and 7 bases separated the two germline ends. The CDR3 protein is CSAPLNTEAFF. The CDR3 DNA follows: TGCAGTGCCCCTCTTAACACTGAAGCTTTCTTT.

V gene TRBV5-6 combines with J gene TRBJ1-4; 9 positions match TRBD1. J lost 4 bases, V lost 3 bases, and 4 bases had no gene match. In germline, CDR1 is SGHDT, CDR2 YYEEEE. The CDR3 runs 15 residues. The CDR3 DNA is TGTGCCAGCAGCTCCAGACAGGGGGGTAATGAAAAACTGTTTTTT. Residues: CASSSRQGGNEKLFF.

The V gene is TRBV28, the J gene TRBJ1-1; 11 bases fit TRBD1. This CDR3 has 13 amino acids. CDR1 MDHEN and CDR2 SYDVKM come from the germline V gene. Germline trimming cut 5 bases from V and 4 bases from J; bases unmatched to any gene: 0. CDR3 bases: TGTGCCAGCAGTGGGACAGGGGGCACTGAAGCTTTCTTT. Translation gives CASSGTGGTEAFF. Full variable domain (missing parts from reference TRBV28 and TRBJ1-1): DVKVTQSSRYLVKRTGEKVFLECVQDMDHENMFWYRQDPGLGLRLIYFSYDVKMKEKGDIPEGYSVSREKKERFSLILESASTNQTSMYLCASSGTGGTEAFFGQGTRLTVV.

The chain employs TRBV28 and TRBJ1-5, with TRBD1 as a possible D gene (6 bases). Trimming pared 6 bases from V and 2 bases from J, leaving 14 bases between. The CDR3 is 15 amino acids. Germline CDR1 MDHEN, CDR2 SYDVKM. This chain's CDR3 is CASSGGQFGNQPQHF. In DNA, the CDR3 is TGTGCCAGCAGCGGGGGGCAGTTCGGCAATCAGCCCCAGCATTTT. Full variable domain (remainder filled in from reference TRBV28 and TRBJ1-5): DVKVTQSSRYLVKRTGEKVFLECVQDMDHENMFWYRQDPGLGLRLIYFSYDVKMKEKGDIPEGYSVSREKKERFSLILESASTNQTSMYLCASSGGQFGNQPQHFGDGTRLSIL.

The gene calls are TRBV19 and TRBJ1-1; tentatively, D is TRBD1 (6 bases). Germline CDR1 reads LNHDA; CDR2 reads SQIVND (reference sequence). CDR3 size: 15 residues. The V end was cut by 3 bases, the J end by 4 bases, with 15 bases between. The CDR3 is CASSITGQGFTEAFF. CDR3 DNA sequence: TGTGCCAGTAGTATCACGGGGCAGGGGTTCACTGAAGCTTTCTTT.

This rearrangement joins TRBV14 to TRBJ2-7; weak D call: TRBD1 (5 bases). V was trimmed by 4 bases and J by 4 bases, leaving 20 bases between them. The V gene's germline CDR1 is SGHDN and CDR2 FVKESK. This CDR3 is built from 16 residues. The CDR3 DNA reads TGTGCCAGCAGCCCTTGGACACTCACCTTACTTTACGAGCAGTACTTC. Amino acids: CASSPWTLTLLYEQYF.